The 30 T cell receptor beta chains listed next were all sequenced from one sample in a study of blood T cells in healthy people across ages. With a J-beta primer mix and a sample-barcoded 5' primer, a second PCR ran 7 to 11 cycles. TCRdb redid the calling of the 5' RACE reads with MiXCR, one entry per CDR3 protein. This sample has roughly 1.4 million distinct CDR3 sequences; around 55% occur once, and the top ten carry about 6.3%. The sample consisted of blood. The receptor set was obtained from a man younger than 35 in good health.

This clonotype was seen more than once but under ten times. This rearrangement joins TRBV29-1 to TRBJ2-3; D is ambiguous. The CDR3 length is 12 residues. CDR1 and CDR2 (germline): SQVTM, ANQGSEA. Trimming removed 4 bases at V and 5 bases at J, with 10 bases between. CDR3 amino acids: CSVGSRGDTQYF. The DNA of the CDR3 is TGCAGCGTTGGGTCAAGAGGAGATACGCAGTATTTT.

The J gene is TRBJ2-1, the V gene TRBV4-3, with D unclear. The CDR3 length is 15 residues. Trimming removed 0 bases from V and 11 bases from J, with 17 bases in between. The V gene's germline CDR1 is LGHNA and CDR2 YSLEER. The CDR3 is CASSQENLDWDKQFF. DNA for the CDR3: TGCGCCAGCAGCCAAGAAAACCTAGATTGGGATAAGCAGTTCTTC.

This chain joins TRBV6-5 and TRBJ1-4; 11 bases are a match to TRBD1. The length of the CDR3 is 13 residues. CDR1 and CDR2 (germline): MNHEY, SVGAGI. V trimming: 5 bases; J trimming: 11 bases; junction bases outside the gene matches: 4. CDR3 DNA: TGTGCCAGCAGTCGGACAGGGGGCGGGAAACTGTTTTTT. Protein: CASSRTGGGKLFF.

This clonotype was detected once. This sequence joins TRBV10-2 and TRBJ2-1; 9 positions match TRBD1. From germline, CDR1 is WSHSY and CDR2 SAAADI. V was clipped by 6 bases and J by 8 bases; unmatched bases: 8. This CDR3 contains 14 residues. The CDR3 bases are TGCGCCAGCAGGCCGGGACAGGGTTGGGATGAGCAGTTCTTC. Encoded protein: CASRPGQGWDEQFF.

About this clonotype: One end of the junction varies from germline; a read error may be responsible. The gene calls are TRBV5-1 and TRBJ1-5; no clear D. Germline assignment: CDR1 SGHRS and CDR2 YFSETQ. This CDR3 region has 15 residues. CDR3 protein: CANSLDGQGNQPQHF. In DNA form, the CDR3 reads TGCGCCAACAGCTTGGATGGGCAGGGCAATCAGCCCCAGCATTTT.

The chain employs TRBV27 and TRBJ2-1; unclear D gene. Germline values: CDR1 MNHEY, CDR2 SMNVEV (reference sequence). CDR3 length: 16 residues. V shed 2 bases and J shed 3 bases, with 14 bases lying between them. The CDR3 DNA reads TGTGCCAGCAGTTTAATGTCCACTACCCTCTACAATGAGCAGTTCTTC. Its protein product is CASSLMSTTLYNEQFF.

This rearrangement joins TRBV5-1 to TRBJ2-3; D not certain. The CDR3 runs to 14 residues. V was shortened by 4 bases and J by 1 base, with 10 bases between the two germline ends. Per the germline V gene, CDR1 is SGHRS and CDR2 is YFSETQ. CDR3 bases: TGCGCCAGCAGCGACGCCCCGGGCACAGATACGCAGTATTTT. This sequence encodes CASSDAPGTDTQYF.

The genes are TRBV3-1 and TRBJ2-3; no clear D gene. The CDR3 extends over 14 amino acids. V was cut by 2 bases and J by 8 bases, with 14 bases left in between. Germline-derived CDR1 and CDR2 are LGHDT and YNNKEL (reference sequence). The CDR3 is CASSQSPLGGTQYF. For the CDR3, the DNA is TGTGCCAGCAGCCAAAGTCCCCTGGGTGGTACGCAGTATTTT.

The V gene is TRBV15, the J gene TRBJ1-1; D not resolved. The germline V and J ends were trimmed by 0 bases and 5 bases, with 10 bases remaining between them. CDR3 length: 14 amino acids. From germline, CDR1 is LNHNV and CDR2 YYDKDF (reference sequence). The CDR3 reads CATSREYGSTEAFF. Here the CDR3 DNA reads TGTGCCACCAGCAGAGAGTACGGGAGTACTGAAGCTTTCTTT.

The chain employs TRBV29-1 and TRBJ2-7; a weak D match, TRBD2 (6 bases). The CDR3 consists of 14 residues. The germline gives CDR1 SQVTM, CDR2 ANQGSEA. Trimming cost V 1 base and J 7 bases, with 17 bases left between them. The CDR3 region has the DNA TGCAGCGTTGAAGCGGGAGAACCTGTCTGGGAGCAGTACTTC. The encoded protein is CSVEAGEPVWEQYF.

The genes are TRBV7-9 and TRBJ2-7, with a weak D call TRBD2 (5 bases). Trimming pared 6 bases from V and 6 bases from J, leaving 24 bases between. This CDR3 spans 16 amino acids. The germline CDR1 and CDR2 sequences are SEHNR and FQNEAQ (reference sequence). The DNA for the CDR3 is TGTGCCAGCAGTCCGCGAGGTAGCGTGACGACCCCCGAGCAGTACTTC. This codes for CASSPRGSVTTPEQYF.

The CDR3 loop is CASSPGGGQPYGYTF. In DNA form, the CDR3 reads TGTGCCAGCAGTCCAGGGGGCGGACAGCCGTATGGCTACACCTTC. This chain links TRBV27 with TRBJ1-2; 8 nucleotides line up with TRBD1. V was clipped by 5 bases and J by 5 bases; unmatched bases: 10. The CDR3 is 15 residues long. The V gene's germline CDR1 is MNHEY and CDR2 SMNVEV (reference sequence).

This chain uses TRBV27 with TRBJ1-6, with D maybe TRBD1 (6 bases). This CDR3 has 15 residues. V lost 5 bases and J 5 bases, leaving 13 bases between the germline ends. The germline V gene has CDR1 MNHEY and CDR2 SMNVEV (reference sequence). CDR3 loop: CASSQEGGNNSPLHF. In nucleotides, the CDR3 is TGTGCCAGCAGTCAAGAAGGGGGTAATAATTCACCCCTCCACTTT.

This clonotype appeared a few times. The rearrangement uses TRBV20-1 and TRBJ2-7; 7 bases are shared with TRBD2. V gave up 4 bases and J gave up 9 bases; unmatched junction bases: 12. Per germline, CDR1 DFQATT and CDR2 SNEGSKA (reference sequence). This CDR3 has 13 residues. CDR3 sequence (DNA): TGCAGTGCTATCCGGGACTATAACGATTGGCAGTACTTC. Its translation: CSAIRDYNDWQYF.

The chain joins TRBV4-1 to TRBJ2-1, with D perhaps assigned TRBD1 or TRBD2 (5 bases each). The CDR3 covers 15 residues. Trimming shortened V by 1 base and J by 9 bases, and 16 bases separated the two germline ends. Germline values: CDR1 MGHRA, CDR2 YSYEKL. CDR3 protein: CASSQAAVLGPEQFF. The CDR3 DNA reads TGCGCCAGCAGCCAAGCGGCGGTTTTGGGACCTGAGCAGTTCTTC.

The chain uses TRBV27 and TRBJ2-6; D unclear. Germline V gives CDR1 MNHEY, CDR2 SMNVEV (reference sequence). This CDR3 has 14 residues. Between the trimmed V and J ends, which lost 6 bases and 5 bases, there was a span of 11 bases. The CDR3 nucleotides are TGTGCCAGCAGCTCCGCCAACTGGGCCAACGTCCTGACTTTC. Translated: CASSSANWANVLTF.

This chain links TRBV4-3 with TRBJ2-3, with 12 bases fitting TRBD2. CDR3 length equals 19 residues. J gave up 5 bases and V 0 bases, and 12 bases lay outside the gene matches. CDR1 and CDR2 from the germline V gene are LGHNA and YSLEER. The CDR3 bases are TGCGCCAGCAGCCAAGAACGGCTAGCGGGGGGGGATTGGGGAGATACGCAGTATTTT. It codes for CASSQERLAGGDWGDTQYF.

This clonotype appeared a few times. The CDR3 loop is CSAKPRPESPLHF. DNA of the CDR3: TGCAGTGCTAAACCTAGACCGGAATCACCCCTCCACTTT. The gene calls are TRBV20-1 and TRBJ1-6, with no clear D. This CDR3 contains 13 residues. Germline CDR1 and CDR2: DFQATT and SNEGSKA (reference sequence). V dropped 4 bases and J dropped 10 bases, with 14 bases sitting between them.

This clonotype turned up a few times. This sequence joins TRBV28 and TRBJ2-4; D is possibly TRBD1 (5 bases). Germline V lookup: CDR1 MDHEN, CDR2 SYDVKM. The V end lost 5 bases, the J end lost 7 bases, and 15 bases lay between the germline ends. This CDR3 region has 14 residues. The DNA for the CDR3 is TGTGCCAGCAGTGGGGCAGACAATTGGAACATTCAGTACTTC. Amino acid sequence: CASSGADNWNIQYF.

The chain uses TRBV7-9 and TRBJ2-1, with D perhaps TRBD2 (6 bases). Per the germline V gene, CDR1 is SEHNR and CDR2 is FQNEAQ (reference sequence). Between the trimmed V and J ends, which lost 6 bases and 3 bases, there was a span of 21 bases. The length of the CDR3 is 17 residues. The CDR3 protein is CASSYQVGGTDYNEQFF. Written as DNA, the CDR3 is TGTGCCAGCAGTTATCAGGTTGGAGGGACGGACTACAATGAGCAGTTCTTC.

This clonotype has just one count. Its ends do not fully match the called genes, so a read error is possible. The V call is TRBV20-1, the J call TRBJ2-4; 10 bases are a match to TRBD2. CDR3 size: 15 residues. Germline V CDR1 and CDR2: DFQATT, SNEGSKA (reference sequence). CDR3 amino acids: CSADLAGDALNEQYF. The CDR3 nucleotides read TGTAGTGCTGACCTAGCGGGGGATGCGTTAAATGAGCAGTACTTC.

This chain joins TRBV6-5 and TRBJ1-1; weak D call: TRBD1 (6 bases). The CDR3 is 15 amino acids. Germline values: CDR1 MNHEY, CDR2 SVGAGI. Trimming removed 7 bases from V and 1 base from J, with 16 bases in between. DNA of the CDR3: TGTGCCAGCAATGACGGGTTGGGGGCGAACACTGAAGCTTTCTTT. Its translation is CASNDGLGANTEAFF.

This chain uses TRBV5-1 with TRBJ2-7; 15 positions match TRBD2. With 4 bases clipped from V and 7 bases from J, the junction kept 6 bases outside the gene matches. This CDR3 is 15 amino acids long. Germline values: CDR1 SGHRS, CDR2 YFSETQ. The CDR3 spells CASSLGTSGGQEQYF. The CDR3 nucleotides read TGCGCCAGCAGCCTCGGGACTAGCGGGGGGCAGGAGCAGTACTTC.

The rearrangement uses TRBV6-6 and TRBJ2-2, with D possibly TRBD2 on 5 matching bases. Trimming took off 2 bases at V and 5 bases at J, with 18 bases between the two ends. Looked up from germline, CDR1 is MNHNY and CDR2 is SVGAGI (reference sequence). The CDR3 loop spans 17 amino acids. In DNA, the CDR3 is TGTGCCAGCAGTTACGACTCGGCGGGCCCCGGGACCGGGGAGCTGTTTTTT. The encoded protein is CASSYDSAGPGTGELFF.

This clonotype appeared a few times. V and J are TRBV7-9 and TRBJ2-1; 9 bases agree with TRBD2. Per the germline V gene, CDR1 is SEHNR and CDR2 is FQNEAQ (reference sequence). The ends lost 5 bases at V and 7 bases at J; junction bases unmatched: 12. The CDR3 is 16 amino acids. The CDR3 sequence is CASSPPGTSPPNEQFF. As DNA, the CDR3 is TGTGCCAGCAGCCCCCCCGGGACTAGCCCTCCTAATGAGCAGTTCTTC.

This chain links TRBV10-3 with TRBJ1-4; D remains ambiguous. The CDR3 has 15 amino acids. Trimming removed 3 bases from V and 5 bases from J, with 13 bases in between. CDR1 is ENHRY and CDR2 is SYGVKD in the germline V gene. The CDR3 nucleotides are TGTGCCATCAGTGACCTCGACATATCCAATGAAAAACTGTTTTTT. Its translation: CAISDLDISNEKLFF.

Worth noting for this clonotype: Germline and junction disagree at one end, which may indicate a read error. V and J are TRBV7-9 and TRBJ1-2, with D maybe TRBD1 (5 bases). Germline CDR1 and CDR2: SEHNR and FQNEAQ (reference sequence). The CDR3 has 13 amino acids. The CDR3 sequence: CASSLQTVPGYTF. Written as DNA, the CDR3 is TGTGCCAGCAGCCTACAGACAGTTCCTGGCTACACTTTC.

The chain uses TRBV6-2 or TRBV6-3 and TRBJ2-5; 13 bases match TRBD2. Trimming took 6 bases from V and 5 from J; bases not matched to a gene: 6. CDR1 is MNHEY and CDR2 is SVGEGT in the germline V gene. This CDR3 comprises 15 residues. This chain's CDR3 is CASSETSGGSETQYF. In DNA form, the CDR3 reads TGTGCCAGCAGCGAGACTAGCGGGGGGTCGGAGACCCAGTACTTC.

This chain connects TRBV12-3 or TRBV12-4 to TRBJ2-3; D possibly matches TRBD1 or TRBD2 (5 bases each). The V end was cut by 2 bases, the J end by 2 bases, with 8 bases between. CDR3 length: 14 amino acids. In nucleotides, the CDR3 is TGTGCCAGCAGTTTAACGGGGCTCACAGATACGCAGTATTTT. This encodes CASSLTGLTDTQYF.

The chain uses TRBV4-2 and TRBJ1-5, with D possibly TRBD1 on 5 matching bases. This CDR3 has 16 amino acids. Germline V CDR1 and CDR2: LGHNA, YNFKEQ. V was clipped by 0 bases and J by 2 bases, with 11 bases between them. Written as DNA, the CDR3 is TGTGCCAGCAGCCAAGAAACCAGGGAGGGCAATCAGCCCCAGCATTTT. It encodes CASSQETREGNQPQHF.